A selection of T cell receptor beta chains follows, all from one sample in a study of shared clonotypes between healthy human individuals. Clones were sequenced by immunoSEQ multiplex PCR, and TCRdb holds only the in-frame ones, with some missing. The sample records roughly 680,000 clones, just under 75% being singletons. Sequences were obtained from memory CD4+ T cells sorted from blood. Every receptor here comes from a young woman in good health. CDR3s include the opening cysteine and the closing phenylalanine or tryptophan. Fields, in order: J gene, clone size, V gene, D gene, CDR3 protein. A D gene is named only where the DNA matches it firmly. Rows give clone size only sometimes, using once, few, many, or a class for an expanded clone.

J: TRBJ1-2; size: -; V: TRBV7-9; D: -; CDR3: CASSSTQGRLGTF
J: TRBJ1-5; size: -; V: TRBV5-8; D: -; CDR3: CASSPRWDQPQHF
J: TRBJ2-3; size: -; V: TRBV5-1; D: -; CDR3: CASSYETDTQYF
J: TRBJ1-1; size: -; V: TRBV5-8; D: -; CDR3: CASSLGFGNTEAFF
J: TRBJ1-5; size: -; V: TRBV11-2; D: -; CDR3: CASSLRRGDQPQHF
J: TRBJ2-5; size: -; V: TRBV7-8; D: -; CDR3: CASSYNSEGETQYF
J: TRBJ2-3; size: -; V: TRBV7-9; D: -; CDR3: CASSLDWGREGTDTQYF
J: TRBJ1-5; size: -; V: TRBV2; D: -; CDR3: CASILGREREPQHF
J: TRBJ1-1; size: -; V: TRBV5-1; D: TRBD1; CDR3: CASSPGQGAEAFF
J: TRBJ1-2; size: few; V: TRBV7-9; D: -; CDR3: CASSLAGGRGREGYTF
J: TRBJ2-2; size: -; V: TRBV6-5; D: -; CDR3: CASRGTLNTGELFF